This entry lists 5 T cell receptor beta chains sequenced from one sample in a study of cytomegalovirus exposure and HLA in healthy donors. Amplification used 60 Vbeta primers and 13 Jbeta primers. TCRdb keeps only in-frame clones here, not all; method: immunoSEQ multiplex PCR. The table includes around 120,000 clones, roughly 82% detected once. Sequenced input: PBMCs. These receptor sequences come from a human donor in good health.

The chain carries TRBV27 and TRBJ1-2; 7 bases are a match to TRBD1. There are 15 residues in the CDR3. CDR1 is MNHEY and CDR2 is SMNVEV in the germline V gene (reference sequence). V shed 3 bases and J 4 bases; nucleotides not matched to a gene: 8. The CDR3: CASSFRGQDGYGYTF. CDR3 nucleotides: TGTGCCAGCAGTTTTCGAGGACAGGACGGCTATGGCTACACCTTC.

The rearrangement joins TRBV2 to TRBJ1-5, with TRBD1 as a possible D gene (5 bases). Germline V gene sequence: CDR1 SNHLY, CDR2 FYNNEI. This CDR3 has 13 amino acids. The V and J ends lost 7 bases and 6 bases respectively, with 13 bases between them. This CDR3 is CASTREGSQPQHF. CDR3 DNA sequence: TGTGCCAGCACCAGGGAAGGCAGTCAGCCCCAGCATTTT.

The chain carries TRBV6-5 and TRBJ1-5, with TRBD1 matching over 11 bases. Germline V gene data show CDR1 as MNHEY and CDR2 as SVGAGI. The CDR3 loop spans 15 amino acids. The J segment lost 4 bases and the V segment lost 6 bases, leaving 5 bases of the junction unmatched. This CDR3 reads CASRRDRGLNQPQHF. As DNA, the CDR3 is TGTGCCAGCAGAAGGGACAGGGGGTTGAATCAGCCCCAGCATTTT.

The CDR3, as DNA: TGTGCCAGCAGCCCCGTGTATACTGCAACTAATGAAAAACTGTTTTTT. It translates to CASSPVYTATNEKLFF. The V gene is TRBV28, the J gene TRBJ1-4; D remains ambiguous. CDR3 length equals 16 residues. Between the trimmed V and J ends, which lost 6 bases and 0 bases, there was a span of 14 bases. The V gene's germline CDR1 is MDHEN and CDR2 SYDVKM. Drawing the rest from reference TRBV28 and TRBJ1-4, the complete variable domain is DVKVTQSSRYLVKRTGEKVFLECVQDMDHENMFWYRQDPGLGLRLIYFSYDVKMKEKGDIPEGYSVSREKKERFSLILESASTNQTSMYLCASSPVYTATNEKLFFGSGTQLSVL.

CDR3 DNA sequence: TGTGCCAGCAGCTTCGCCGGACAGATATCTGAAGCTTTCTTT. This translates into CASSFAGQISEAFF. The chain uses TRBV5-5 and TRBJ1-1, with a weak D call TRBD1 (6 bases). The CDR3 consists of 14 residues. V was clipped by 2 bases and J by 6 bases, with 14 bases between them. CDR1 is SGHKS, CDR2 YYEKEE, per germline (reference sequence).